The 12 T cell receptor beta chains below all came from one sample that was sequenced in a study of T cell responses to AZD1222 COVID-19 vaccine. Sequencing was performed with immunoSEQ multiplex PCR; in TCRdb, only in-frame clones are kept and a portion is missing. The sample has around 160,000 clones, around nine tenths seen once; the top ten hold 1.4% to 1.5%. Sequenced material: peripheral blood, taken on day 0 of AZD1222 vaccination. These receptors all come from an adult in good health.

The V call is TRBV5-1, the J call TRBJ1-2; D remains unclear. V was pared by 1 base and J by 6 bases, with 16 bases between. The germline V gene has CDR1 SGHRS and CDR2 YFSETQ. CDR3 length: 15 residues. The CDR3 here is CASSLWSFRRDGYTF. In DNA form, the CDR3 reads TGCGCCAGCAGCTTGTGGTCTTTCAGGCGCGATGGCTACACCTTC. Together with reference TRBV5-1 and TRBJ1-2, the CDR3 gives the full variable domain: KAGVTQTPRYLIKTRGQQVTLSCSPISGHRSVSWYQQTPGQGLQFLFEYFSETQRNKGNFPGRFSGRQFSNSRSEMNVSTLELGDSALYLCASSLWSFRRDGYTFGSGTRLTVV.

The genes are TRBV28 and TRBJ1-5; D not resolved. Germline values: CDR1 MDHEN, CDR2 SYDVKM. The CDR3 is made up of 15 amino acids. Trimming removed 2 bases from V and 0 bases from J, with 8 bases in between. The CDR3 DNA follows: TGTGCCAGCAGTTTAGCAGATTATAGCAATCAGCCCCAGCATTTT. Encoded protein: CASSLADYSNQPQHF. Full variable domain (outside the CDR3, taken from reference TRBV28 and TRBJ1-5): DVKVTQSSRYLVKRTGEKVFLECVQDMDHENMFWYRQDPGLGLRLIYFSYDVKMKEKGDIPEGYSVSREKKERFSLILESASTNQTSMYLCASSLADYSNQPQHFGDGTRLSIL.

Only a few counts were recorded for this clone. V usage is TRBV7-9 and J usage is TRBJ2-7; TRBD2 is a possible D gene (6 bases). The V gene's germline CDR1 is SEHNR and CDR2 FQNEAQ (reference sequence). The germline V and J ends were trimmed by 2 bases and 6 bases, with 17 bases remaining between them. This CDR3 contains 15 residues. The CDR3 here is CASSLRVSGEGEQYF. CDR3 coding DNA: TGTGCCAGCAGCTTAAGGGTTTCGGGGGAAGGCGAGCAGTACTTC.

The rearrangement joins TRBV28 to TRBJ2-4; TRBD2 aligns across 7 bases. The germline V gene encodes CDR1 MDHEN and CDR2 SYDVKM. V lost 7 bases, J lost 6 bases, and 9 bases stayed unmatched. The CDR3 sequence is 14 residues long. CDR3 loop: CASIKGQRGNIQYF. CDR3 DNA: TGTGCCAGCATAAAGGGTCAGCGGGGAAACATTCAGTACTTC.

The chain uses TRBV19 and TRBJ2-1; no definite D call. The length of the CDR3 is 15 residues. Germline-derived CDR1 and CDR2 are LNHDA and SQIVND (reference sequence). The ends were cut back, 1 base at V and 6 bases at J, with 13 bases in the middle. The CDR3 reads CASSIGLRPVNEQFF. The CDR3 DNA follows: TGTGCCAGTAGTATAGGACTGCGACCAGTCAATGAGCAGTTCTTC.

This rearrangement joins TRBV5-6 to TRBJ1-2; no reliable D call. Germline CDR1 and CDR2: SGHDT and YYEEEE. There are 16 residues in the CDR3. The V end was cut by 1 base, the J end by 5 bases, with 18 bases between. Here the CDR3 reads CASSLPSVLRQYGYTF. The CDR3 coding sequence is TGTGCCAGCAGCTTGCCCTCGGTCCTGAGGCAGTATGGCTACACCTTC.

J is TRBJ2-7 and V is TRBV9; TRBD1 matches 9 bases. J was trimmed by 8 bases and V by 4 bases; bases with no gene match: 10. There are 14 residues in the CDR3. The V gene's germline CDR1 is SGDLS and CDR2 YYNGEE. The CDR3 DNA reads as TGTGCCAGCAGCAGAGGGGGACAGGGTAGCCAGCAGTACTTC. Its protein is CASSRGGQGSQQYF.

The chain couples TRBV7-9 to TRBJ2-2; D remains unclear. Germline loops: CDR1 SEHNR, CDR2 FQNEAQ (reference sequence). Trimming cost V 8 bases and J 1 base, with 11 bases left between them. The CDR3 has 14 residues. The CDR3 loop reads CASLGFGNTGELFF. DNA of the CDR3: TGTGCCAGCCTGGGGTTTGGGAACACCGGGGAGCTGTTTTTT.

This clone was seen only a few times. This CDR3 is also generated by other DNA sequences in the sample. V gene TRBV19 combines with J gene TRBJ2-7; 8 bases are shared with TRBD1. With 3 bases clipped from V and 1 base from J, the junction kept 5 bases outside the gene matches. The CDR3 runs 15 residues. CDR1 is LNHDA, CDR2 SQIVND, per germline (reference sequence). In nucleotides, the CDR3 is TGTGCCAGTAGTATTGATGGACAGGGATCCTACGAGCAGTACTTC. Amino acids: CASSIDGQGSYEQYF.

J is TRBJ2-1 and V is TRBV4-3, with 9 bases identical to TRBD2. Germline assignment: CDR1 LGHNA and CDR2 YSLEER. The CDR3 loop spans 15 amino acids. V gave up 1 base and J gave up 6 bases; unmatched junction bases: 4. This CDR3 is CASSQGGAGGNEQFF. CDR3 DNA sequence: TGCGCCAGCAGCCAAGGAGGAGCGGGAGGCAATGAGCAGTTCTTC.

The chain employs TRBV16 and TRBJ1-2, with D tentatively TRBD1 (5 bases). The ends were cut back, 2 bases at V and 2 bases at J, with 12 bases in the middle. CDR1 is KGHSY and CDR2 is FQNENV in the germline V gene. The CDR3 loop spans 15 amino acids. The DNA for the CDR3 is TGTGCCAGCAGCCAAGGTGGGGGTTGGAACTATGGCTACACCTTC. Its protein product is CASSQGGGWNYGYTF.

This chain uses TRBV24-1 with TRBJ2-7; the match to TRBD1 covers 12 bases. The CDR3 is made up of 16 amino acids. V gave up 1 base and J gave up 7 bases; unmatched junction bases: 7. CDR1 and CDR2 from the germline V gene are KGHDR and SFDVKD. CDR3 residues: CATSDFRDRGPGEQYF. The CDR3 coding sequence is TGTGCCACCAGTGATTTCCGGGACAGGGGGCCGGGTGAGCAGTACTTC.